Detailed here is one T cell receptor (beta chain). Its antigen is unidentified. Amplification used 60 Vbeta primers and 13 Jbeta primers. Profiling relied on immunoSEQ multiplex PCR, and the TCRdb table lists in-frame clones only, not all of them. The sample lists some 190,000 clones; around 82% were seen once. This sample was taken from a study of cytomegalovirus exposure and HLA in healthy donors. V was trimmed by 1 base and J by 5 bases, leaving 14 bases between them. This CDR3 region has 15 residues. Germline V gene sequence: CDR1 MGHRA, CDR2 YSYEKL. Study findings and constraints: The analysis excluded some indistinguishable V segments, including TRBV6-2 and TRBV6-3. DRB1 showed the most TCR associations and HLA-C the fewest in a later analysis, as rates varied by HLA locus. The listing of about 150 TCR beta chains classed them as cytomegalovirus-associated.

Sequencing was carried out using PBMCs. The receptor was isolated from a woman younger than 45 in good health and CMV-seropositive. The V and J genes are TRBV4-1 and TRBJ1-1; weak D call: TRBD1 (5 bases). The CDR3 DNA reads TGCGCCAGCAGCCAAGCACCAAAAGGGGTAACTGAAGCTTTCTTT. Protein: CASSQAPKGVTEAFF.